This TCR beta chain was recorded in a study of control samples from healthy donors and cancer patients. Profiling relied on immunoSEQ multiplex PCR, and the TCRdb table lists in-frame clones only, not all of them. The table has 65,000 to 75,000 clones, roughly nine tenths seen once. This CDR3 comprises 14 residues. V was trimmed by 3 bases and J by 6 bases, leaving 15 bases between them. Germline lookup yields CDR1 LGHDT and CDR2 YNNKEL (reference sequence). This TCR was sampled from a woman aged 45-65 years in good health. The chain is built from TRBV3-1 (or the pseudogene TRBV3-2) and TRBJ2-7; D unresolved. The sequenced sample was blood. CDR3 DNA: TGTGCCAGCAGCCAGGGTAGGATCAGCCGCGAGCAGTACTTC. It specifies CASSQGRISREQYF.